This T cell receptor (beta chain) was observed in a study of cytomegalovirus exposure and HLA in healthy donors. Comment on this clone: Its cognate antigen is unknown.

Study-level findings and limits: Earlier analysis looked at TCR beta V segments, and most were productive about 90% or about 30% of the time.

Germline V gene data show CDR1 as SQVTM and CDR2 as ANQGSEA. The CDR3 length is 14 residues. V was shortened by 2 bases and J by 4 bases, with 14 bases between the two germline ends. The PCR ran on 60 Vbeta and 13 Jbeta primers. Measured with immunoSEQ multiplex PCR; TCRdb has only the in-frame clones, and not every one. The sample consists of about 82,000 clones, 70% to 80% of them appearing once. Sequences were obtained from PBMCs. The rearrangement joins TRBV29-1 to TRBJ1-1; TRBD1 is a possible D gene (6 bases). The clonotype comes from a man aged 25-45 years in good health and CMV-seropositive. CDR3 sequence (DNA): TGCAGCGTTGAATCGGTTCAGGGGAGCACTGAAGCTTTCTTT. The encoded protein is CSVESVQGSTEAFF.